The source of this T cell receptor beta chain is a study of cytomegalovirus exposure and HLA in healthy donors. PCR used 60 Vbeta primers and 13 Jbeta primers. TCRdb's table, derived via immunoSEQ multiplex PCR, lists solely in-frame clones and lacks some. The top ten hold approximately 1.1% of the sample, which has roughly 190,000 clones, around 90% seen once. Germline lookup yields CDR1 MNHNS and CDR2 SASEGT. The CDR3 loop spans 14 amino acids. Deletions cut 5 bases from V and 3 bases from J, with 8 bases between. This chain links TRBV6-1 with TRBJ1-6; D is unclear. Sequencing was carried out using PBMCs. This TCR was sampled from a boy aged 2 to 10 in good health and CMV-seronegative. For the CDR3, the DNA is TGTGCCAGCAGTCCGCCGGGCTATAATTCACCCCTCCACTTT. It is translated as CASSPPGYNSPLHF.